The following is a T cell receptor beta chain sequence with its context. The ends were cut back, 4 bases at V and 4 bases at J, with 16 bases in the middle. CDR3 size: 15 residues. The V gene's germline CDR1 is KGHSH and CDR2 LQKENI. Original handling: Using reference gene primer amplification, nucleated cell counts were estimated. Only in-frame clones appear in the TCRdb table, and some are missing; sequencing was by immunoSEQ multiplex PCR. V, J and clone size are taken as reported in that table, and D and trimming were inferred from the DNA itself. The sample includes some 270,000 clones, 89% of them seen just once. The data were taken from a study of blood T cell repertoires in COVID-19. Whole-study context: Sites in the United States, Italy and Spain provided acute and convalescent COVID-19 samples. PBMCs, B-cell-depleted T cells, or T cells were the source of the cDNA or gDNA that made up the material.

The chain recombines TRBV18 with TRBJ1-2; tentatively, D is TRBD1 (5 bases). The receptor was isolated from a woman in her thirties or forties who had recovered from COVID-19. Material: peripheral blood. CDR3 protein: CASSQDRTSTYGYTF. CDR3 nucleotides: TGTGCCAGCTCACAGGATCGGACATCTACCTATGGCTACACCTTC. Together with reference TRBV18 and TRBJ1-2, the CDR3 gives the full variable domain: NAGVMQNPRHLVRRRGQEARLRCSPMKGHSHVYWYRQLPEEGLKFMVYLQKENIIDESGMPKERFSAEFPKEGPSILRIQQVVRGDSAAYFCASSQDRTSTYGYTFGSGTRLTVV.